The TCR beta chain under discussion was sequenced for a study of blood T cell repertoires in COVID-19. Clones were read by immunoSEQ multiplex PCR, and TCRdb kept only the in-frame ones, dropping some. Of 270,000 or so clones in the sample, approximately 83% were seen once. Remarks on this clone: A much bigger clone sits one base away, suggesting this may be a read error.

The CDR3 consists of 14 residues. Germline CDR1 and CDR2: SGHRS and YFSETQ. Losses at the gene ends were 3 bases for V and 3 bases for J; bases not matched to a gene: 3. The V gene is TRBV5-1, the J gene TRBJ2-1; the match to TRBD1 covers 7 bases. The sequence was obtained from a man aged 45-60 years who had recovered from COVID-19. Sequenced material: PBMCs or T cells enriched from blood (not recorded which). The CDR3 nucleotides are TGCGCCAGCAGCTCGGGACAGAACTACAATGAGCAGTTCTTC. Translated, it gives CASSSGQNYNEQFF.